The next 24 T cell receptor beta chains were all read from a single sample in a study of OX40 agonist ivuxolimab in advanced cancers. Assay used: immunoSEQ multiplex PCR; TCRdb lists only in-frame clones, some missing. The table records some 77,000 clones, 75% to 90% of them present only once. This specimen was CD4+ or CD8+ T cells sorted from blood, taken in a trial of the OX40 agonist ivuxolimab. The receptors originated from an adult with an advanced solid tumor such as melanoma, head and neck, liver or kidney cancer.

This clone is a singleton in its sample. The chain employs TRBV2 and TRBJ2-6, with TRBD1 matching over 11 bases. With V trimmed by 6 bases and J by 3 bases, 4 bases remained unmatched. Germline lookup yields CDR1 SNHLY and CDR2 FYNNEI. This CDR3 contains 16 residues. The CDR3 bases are TGTGCCAGCAGCCGGGACAGGGGGAATGGGGCCAACGTCCTGACTTTC. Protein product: CASSRDRGNGANVLTF. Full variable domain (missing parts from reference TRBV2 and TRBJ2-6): EPEVTQTPSHQVTQMGQEVILRCVPISNHLYFYWYRQILGQKVEFLVSFYNNEISEKSEIFDDQFSVERPDGSNFTLKIRSTKLEDSAMYFCASSRDRGNGANVLTFGAGSRLTVL.

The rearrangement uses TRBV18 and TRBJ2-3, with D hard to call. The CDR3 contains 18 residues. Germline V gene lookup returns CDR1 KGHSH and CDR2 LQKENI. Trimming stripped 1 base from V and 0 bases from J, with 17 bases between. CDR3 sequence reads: CASSPRLRRSSSTDTQYF. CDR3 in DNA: TGTGCCAGCTCACCACGCCTCCGCAGATCATCTAGCACAGATACGCAGTATTTT.

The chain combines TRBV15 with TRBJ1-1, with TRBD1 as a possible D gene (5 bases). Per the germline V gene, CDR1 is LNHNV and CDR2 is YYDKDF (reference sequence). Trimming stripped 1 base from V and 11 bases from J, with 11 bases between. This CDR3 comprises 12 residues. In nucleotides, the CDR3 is TGTGCCACCAGCAGAGTGGGGACGGATGCTTTCTTT. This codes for CATSRVGTDAFF.

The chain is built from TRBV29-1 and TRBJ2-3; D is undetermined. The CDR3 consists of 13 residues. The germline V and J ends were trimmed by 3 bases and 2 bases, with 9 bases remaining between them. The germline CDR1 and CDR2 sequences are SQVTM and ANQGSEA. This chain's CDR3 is CSVEDQSTDTQYF. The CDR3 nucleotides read TGCAGCGTTGAGGACCAATCCACAGATACGCAGTATTTT.

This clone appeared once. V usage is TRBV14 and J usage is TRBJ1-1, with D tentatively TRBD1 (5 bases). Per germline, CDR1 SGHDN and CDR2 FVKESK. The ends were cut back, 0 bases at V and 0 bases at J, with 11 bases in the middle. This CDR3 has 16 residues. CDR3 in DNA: TGTGCCAGCAGCCAAGATGGGACTGCCATGAACACTGAAGCTTTCTTT. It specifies CASSQDGTAMNTEAFF.

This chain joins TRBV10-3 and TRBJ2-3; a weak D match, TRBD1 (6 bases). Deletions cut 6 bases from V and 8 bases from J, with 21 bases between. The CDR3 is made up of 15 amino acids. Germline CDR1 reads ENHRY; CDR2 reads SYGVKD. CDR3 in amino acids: CAISPGATWAVTQYF. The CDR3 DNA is TGTGCCATCAGCCCAGGGGCCACCTGGGCGGTTACGCAGTATTTT.

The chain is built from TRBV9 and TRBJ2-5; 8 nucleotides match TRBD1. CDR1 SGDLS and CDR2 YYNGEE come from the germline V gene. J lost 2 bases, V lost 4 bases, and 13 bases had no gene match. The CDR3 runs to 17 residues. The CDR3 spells CASSLQDRGIGQETQYF. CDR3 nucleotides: TGTGCCAGCAGCCTCCAAGACAGGGGAATTGGGCAAGAGACCCAGTACTTC.

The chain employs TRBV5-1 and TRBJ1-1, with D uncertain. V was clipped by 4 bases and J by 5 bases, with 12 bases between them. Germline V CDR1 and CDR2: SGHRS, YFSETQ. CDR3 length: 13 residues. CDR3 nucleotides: TGCGCCAGCAGCCCGGGTCCTGCTACTGAAGCTTTCTTT. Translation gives CASSPGPATEAFF.

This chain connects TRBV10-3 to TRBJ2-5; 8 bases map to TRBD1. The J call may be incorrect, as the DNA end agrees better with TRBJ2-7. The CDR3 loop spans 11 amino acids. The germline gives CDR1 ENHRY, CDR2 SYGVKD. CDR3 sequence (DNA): TGTGCCATCAGAACAGGGGGCGAGCAGTACTTC. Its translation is CAIRTGGEQYF.

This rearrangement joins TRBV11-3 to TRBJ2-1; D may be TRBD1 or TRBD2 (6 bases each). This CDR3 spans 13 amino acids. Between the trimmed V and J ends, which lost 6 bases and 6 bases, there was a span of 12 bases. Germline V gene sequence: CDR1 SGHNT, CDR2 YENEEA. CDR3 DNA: TGTGCCAGCAGGACGGGGGCGTCCAATGAGCAGTTCTTC. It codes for CASRTGASNEQFF.

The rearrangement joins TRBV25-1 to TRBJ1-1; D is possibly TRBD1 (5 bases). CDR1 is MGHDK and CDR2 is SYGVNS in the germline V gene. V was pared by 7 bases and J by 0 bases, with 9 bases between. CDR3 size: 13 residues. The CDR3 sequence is CASNDRMNTEAFF. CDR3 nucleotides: TGTGCCAGCAATGACAGAATGAACACTGAAGCTTTCTTT.

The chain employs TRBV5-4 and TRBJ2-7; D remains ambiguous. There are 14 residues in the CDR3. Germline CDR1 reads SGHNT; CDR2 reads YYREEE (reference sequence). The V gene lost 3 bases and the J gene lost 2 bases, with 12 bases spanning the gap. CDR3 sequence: CASSSMTGAYEQYF. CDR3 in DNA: TGTGCCAGCAGCTCTATGACTGGGGCCTACGAGCAGTACTTC.

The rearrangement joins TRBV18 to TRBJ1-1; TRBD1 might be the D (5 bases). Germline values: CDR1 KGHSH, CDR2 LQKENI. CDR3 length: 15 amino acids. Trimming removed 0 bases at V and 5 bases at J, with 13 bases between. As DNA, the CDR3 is TGTGCCAGCTCACCACCGTCCCAGGGAAGGACTGAAGCTTTCTTT. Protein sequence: CASSPPSQGRTEAFF.

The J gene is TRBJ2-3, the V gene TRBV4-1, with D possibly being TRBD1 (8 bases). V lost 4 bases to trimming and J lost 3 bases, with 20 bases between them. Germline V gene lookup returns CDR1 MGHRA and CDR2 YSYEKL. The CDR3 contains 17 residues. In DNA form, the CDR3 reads TGCGCCAGCAGCCCCTACCGGACAGGGAGGGGTACAGATACGCAGTATTTT. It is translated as CASSPYRTGRGTDTQYF.

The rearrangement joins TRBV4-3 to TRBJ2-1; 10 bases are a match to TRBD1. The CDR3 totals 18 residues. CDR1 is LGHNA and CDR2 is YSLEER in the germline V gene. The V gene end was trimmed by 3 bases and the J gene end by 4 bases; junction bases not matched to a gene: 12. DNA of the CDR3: TGCGCCAGCAGCCAGGCCGGGACAGGGGCGCTGATTTACAATGAGCAGTTCTTC. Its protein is CASSQAGTGALIYNEQFF.

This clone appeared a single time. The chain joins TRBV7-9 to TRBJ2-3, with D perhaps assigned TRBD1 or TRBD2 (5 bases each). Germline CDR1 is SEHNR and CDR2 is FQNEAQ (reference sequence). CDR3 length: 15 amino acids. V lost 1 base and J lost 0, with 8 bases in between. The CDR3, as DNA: TGTGCCAGCAGCTTAGGGGGGATAAGCACAGATACGCAGTATTTT. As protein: CASSLGGISTDTQYF.

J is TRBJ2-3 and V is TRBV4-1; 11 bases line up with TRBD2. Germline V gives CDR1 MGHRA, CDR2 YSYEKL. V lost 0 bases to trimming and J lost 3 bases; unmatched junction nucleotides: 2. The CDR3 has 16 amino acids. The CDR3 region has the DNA TGCGCCAGCAGCCAAGAGGCTAGCGGGAGGACAGATACGCAGTATTTT. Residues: CASSQEASGRTDTQYF.

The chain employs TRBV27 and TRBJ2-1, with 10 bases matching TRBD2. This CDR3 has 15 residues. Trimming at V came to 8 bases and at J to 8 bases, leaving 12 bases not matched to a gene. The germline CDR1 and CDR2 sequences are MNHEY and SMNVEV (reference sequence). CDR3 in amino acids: CASSRTSGVSYEQFF. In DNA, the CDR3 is TGTGCCAGCTCCCGCACTAGCGGGGTCTCGTATGAGCAGTTCTTC.

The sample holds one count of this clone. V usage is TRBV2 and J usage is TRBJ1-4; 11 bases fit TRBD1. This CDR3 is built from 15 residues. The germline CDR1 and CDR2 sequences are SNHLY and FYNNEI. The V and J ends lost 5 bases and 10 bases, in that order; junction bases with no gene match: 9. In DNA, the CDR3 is TGTGCCAGCAGTAACCGGGACAGGGGGTCTGGAAAACTGTTTTTT. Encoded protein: CASSNRDRGSGKLFF.

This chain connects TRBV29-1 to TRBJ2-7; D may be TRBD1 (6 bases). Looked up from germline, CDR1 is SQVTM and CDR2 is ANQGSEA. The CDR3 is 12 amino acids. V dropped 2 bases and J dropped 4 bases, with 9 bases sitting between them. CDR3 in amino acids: CSVEIQGYEQYF. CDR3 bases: TGCAGCGTTGAAATCCAGGGGTACGAGCAGTACTTC.

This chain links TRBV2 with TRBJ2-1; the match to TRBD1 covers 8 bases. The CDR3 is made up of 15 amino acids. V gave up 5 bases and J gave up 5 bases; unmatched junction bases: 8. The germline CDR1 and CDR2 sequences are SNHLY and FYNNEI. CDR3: CASSRGTGLNNEQFF. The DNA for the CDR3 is TGTGCCAGCAGTCGCGGGACAGGCCTTAACAATGAGCAGTTCTTC.

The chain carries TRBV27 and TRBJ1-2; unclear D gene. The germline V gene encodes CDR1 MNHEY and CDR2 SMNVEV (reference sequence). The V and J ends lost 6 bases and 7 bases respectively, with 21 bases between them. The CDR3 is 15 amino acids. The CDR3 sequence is CASRTTLQAPAGYTF. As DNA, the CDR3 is TGTGCCAGCAGAACCACCCTTCAGGCCCCCGCTGGCTACACCTTC.

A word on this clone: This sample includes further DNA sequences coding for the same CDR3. This chain's CDR3 is CASSLVRGGTGELFF. Here the CDR3 DNA reads TGTGCCAGCAGCTTAGTGAGAGGAGGCACCGGGGAGCTGTTTTTT. The V gene is TRBV11-3, the J gene TRBJ2-2, with a weak D call TRBD2 (5 bases). CDR1 and CDR2 (germline): SGHNT, YENEEA. CDR3 size: 15 residues. V was clipped by 1 base and J by 4 bases, with 10 bases between them.

In DNA, the CDR3 is TGTGCCAGCAGCCTAATCACAGAGAACACTGAAGCTTTCTTT. Encoded protein: CASSLITENTEAFF. J is TRBJ1-1 and V is TRBV28; D is ambiguous. Germline V lookup: CDR1 MDHEN, CDR2 SYDVKM. Trimming stripped 6 bases from V and 1 base from J, with 12 bases between. The CDR3 runs to 14 residues. Using reference TRBV28 and TRBJ1-1 for the parts outside the CDR3, the full variable domain is DVKVTQSSRYLVKRTGEKVFLECVQDMDHENMFWYRQDPGLGLRLIYFSYDVKMKEKGDIPEGYSVSREKKERFSLILESASTNQTSMYLCASSLITENTEAFFGQGTRLTVV.